These 19 T cell receptor beta chains were sequenced from one sample in a study of T cell clonotyping in hematopoietic cell transplantation. TCRdb keeps only in-frame clones here, not all; method: immunoSEQ multiplex PCR. The table includes 7,300 or so clones, more than 90% detected once. Specimen: PBMCs, collected 30 days after allogeneic stem cell transplant. Receptors originate from a male patient aged 40 to 55 who had an allogeneic stem cell transplant from a related donor, so the T cells may come from the graft donor. Some clones in this sample may be carry-over from other donors' samples.

V gene TRBV28 combines with J gene TRBJ2-5; 7 bases match TRBD2. V lost 6 bases to trimming and J lost 3 bases; unmatched junction nucleotides: 7. Germline CDR1 MDHEN, CDR2 SYDVKM. The CDR3 sequence is 14 residues long. The CDR3 nucleotides are TGTGCCAGCAGCCCAGTGGGGAGGGAAGAGACCCAGTACTTC. It specifies CASSPVGREETQYF.

CDR3 bases: TGTGCCAGCAGCATCCAGGGCTTCACCTACGAGCAGTACTTC. Translating it yields CASSIQGFTYEQYF. The chain combines TRBV5-6 with TRBJ2-7, with TRBD1 as a possible D gene (5 bases). CDR3 size: 14 residues. V was clipped by 4 bases and J by 2 bases, with 13 bases between them. The germline gives CDR1 SGHDT, CDR2 YYEEEE.

This clone appeared once. The chain uses TRBV11-3 and TRBJ1-2, with TRBD1 matching over 10 bases. Germline V gene sequence: CDR1 SGHNT, CDR2 YENEEA. Trimming removed 5 bases from V and 7 bases from J; junction bases left unmatched: 10. The CDR3 consists of 15 residues. CDR3 DNA: TGTGCCAGCAGCCCTTTTGGACAGGGGGGTAGTGGCTACACCTTC. Translation: CASSPFGQGGSGYTF. Using reference TRBV11-3 and TRBJ1-2 for the parts outside the CDR3, the full variable domain is EAGVVQSPRYKIIEKKQPVAFWCNPISGHNTLYWYLQNLGQGPELLIRYENEEAVDDSQLPKDRFSAERLKGVDSTLKIQPAELGDSAVYLCASSPFGQGGSGYTFGSGTRLTVV.

CDR3 nucleotides: TGTGCCTGGAGTGAGGCAGGCTACGAGCAGTACTTC. Translated: CAWSEAGYEQYF. This sequence joins TRBV30 and TRBJ2-7; no firm D call. Germline CDR1 is GTSNPN and CDR2 is SVGIG (reference sequence). V lost 1 base and J 3 bases, leaving 7 bases between the germline ends. This CDR3 region has 12 residues.

The V call is TRBV27, the J call TRBJ2-6; 9 bases agree with TRBD1. CDR1 is MNHEY, CDR2 SMNVEV, per germline (reference sequence). J lost 0 bases, V lost 2 bases, and 5 bases had no gene match. The CDR3 runs to 18 residues. The CDR3 here is CASSLIGQGFSGANVLTF. In nucleotides, the CDR3 is TGTGCCAGCAGTTTAATTGGACAGGGGTTCTCTGGGGCCAACGTCCTGACTTTC.

This chain uses TRBV5-6 with TRBJ2-1; 12 bases fit TRBD2. The germline V gene encodes CDR1 SGHDT and CDR2 YYEEEE. The CDR3 has 14 amino acids. Unmatched junction bases numbered 2, after V lost 4 bases and J lost 6 bases. This CDR3 reads CASSLAGGFNEQFF. In DNA form, the CDR3 reads TGTGCCAGCAGCCTAGCGGGGGGGTTCAATGAGCAGTTCTTC.

This sequence joins TRBV6-6 and TRBJ2-1, with 11 bases fitting TRBD2. CDR3 length equals 14 residues. Germline assignment: CDR1 MNHNY and CDR2 SVGAGI (reference sequence). With V trimmed by 5 bases and J by 10 bases, 7 bases remained unmatched. Written as DNA, the CDR3 is TGTGCCAGCAGTCTGACTAGCGGGACCCGAGAGCAGTTCTTC. Translating it yields CASSLTSGTREQFF.

The rearrangement joins TRBV25-1 to TRBJ1-1; no firm D call. Trimming removed 1 base at V and 4 bases at J, with 16 bases between. Germline CDR1 and CDR2: MGHDK and SYGVNS. The CDR3 contains 16 residues. In DNA form, the CDR3 reads TGTGCCAGCAGTGAATTCTCGGGATCCTTTCCCACTGAAGCTTTCTTT. As protein: CASSEFSGSFPTEAFF.

This chain uses TRBV28 with TRBJ1-6; D perhaps matches TRBD1 (5 bases). Trimming pared 1 base from V and 6 bases from J, leaving 10 bases between. Germline loops: CDR1 MDHEN, CDR2 SYDVKM. The length of the CDR3 is 15 residues. DNA of the CDR3: TGTGCCAGCAGTTTATTTGAGGGGATTAATTCACCCCTCCACTTT. Translated: CASSLFEGINSPLHF.

The chain has TRBV20-1 and TRBJ2-3; D is uncertain. V shed 6 bases and J shed 6 bases, with 10 bases lying between them. From germline, CDR1 is DFQATT and CDR2 SNEGSKA (reference sequence). The CDR3 spans 11 residues. CDR3 amino acids: CSADPTDTQYF. The CDR3 DNA follows: TGCAGTGCAGACCCCACGGATACGCAGTATTTT.

The chain combines TRBV9 with TRBJ1-3; D remains ambiguous. The CDR3 is 14 residues long. Looked up from germline, CDR1 is SGDLS and CDR2 is YYNGEE. Trimming removed 10 bases at V and 0 bases at J, with 14 bases between. CDR3 coding DNA: TGTGCCGGGTCTCCGGGGATCTCTGGAAACACCATATATTTT. Protein sequence: CAGSPGISGNTIYF.

In its sample, this clone was seen once. This rearrangement joins TRBV6-5 to TRBJ1-6, with D unclear. The germline V gene encodes CDR1 MNHEY and CDR2 SVGAGI. Trimming cost V 7 bases and J 10 bases, with 11 bases left between them. The CDR3 loop spans 12 amino acids. The CDR3 loop is CASKSWESPLHF. The CDR3 DNA sequence: TGTGCCAGCAAGAGTTGGGAGTCACCCCTCCACTTT.

The chain joins TRBV6-1 to TRBJ2-3, with D unclear. Trimming pared 2 bases from V and 2 bases from J, leaving 8 bases between. Germline CDR1 reads MNHNS; CDR2 reads SASEGT. The length of the CDR3 is 14 residues. The CDR3 reads CASSEMAATDTQYF. The CDR3 DNA sequence: TGTGCCAGCAGTGAAATGGCAGCCACAGATACGCAGTATTTT.

The chain combines TRBV27 with TRBJ1-5; 9 bases fit TRBD1. The CDR3 has 20 amino acids. The ends lost 6 bases at V and 0 bases at J; junction bases unmatched: 18. Germline V gene data show CDR1 as MNHEY and CDR2 as SMNVEV (reference sequence). CDR3 in DNA: TGTGCCAGCAGCCGCGGGACAGGGAGGTTGGGGGGTTATAGCAATCAGCCCCAGCATTTT. This codes for CASSRGTGRLGGYSNQPQHF.

The chain links TRBV25-1 to TRBJ2-7; TRBD2 agrees at 8 bases. The CDR3 has 13 residues. The germline V gene has CDR1 MGHDK and CDR2 SYGVNS. The V and J ends lost 6 bases and 5 bases, in that order; junction bases with no gene match: 6. The CDR3 bases are TGTGCCAGCAGGGACCCCGGGAGGGACGAGCAGTACTTC. Residues: CASRDPGRDEQYF.

The CDR3 DNA follows: TGTGCCACCAGTATCGGGACAGGGGGCTCCGAGCAGTACTTC. It codes for CATSIGTGGSEQYF. The rearrangement joins TRBV15 to TRBJ2-7; 12 bases line up with TRBD1. The V and J ends lost 6 bases and 6 bases, in that order; junction bases with no gene match: 6. This CDR3 is 14 amino acids long. Germline CDR1 reads LNHNV; CDR2 reads YYDKDF (reference sequence). Full variable domain (rest looked up from reference TRBV15 and TRBJ2-7): DAMVIQNPRYQVTQFGKPVTLSCSQTLNHNVMYWYQQKSSQAPKLLFHYYDKDFNNEADTPDNFQSRRPNTSFCFLDIRSPGLGDTAMYLCATSIGTGGSEQYFGPGTRLTVT.

The sample holds one count of this clone. The chain uses TRBV25-1 and TRBJ1-2; D is ambiguous. CDR3 length: 15 residues. Germline-derived CDR1 and CDR2 are MGHDK and SYGVNS. V was trimmed by 0 bases and J by 2 bases, leaving 10 bases between them. Here the CDR3 reads CASSEYSSLNYGYTF. The CDR3 nucleotides read TGTGCCAGCAGTGAATATAGTAGTTTAAACTATGGCTACACCTTC.

The J gene is TRBJ1-1, the V gene TRBV11-2, with D perhaps matching TRBD1 (5 bases). V was clipped by 3 bases and J by 6 bases, with 23 bases between them. Per germline, CDR1 SGHAT and CDR2 FQNNGV. This CDR3 comprises 17 residues. DNA of the CDR3: TGTGCCAGCAGCTTCGCTGCGCTTTATGGGGGTTCGGCTGAAGCTTTCTTT. Translated, it gives CASSFAALYGGSAEAFF.

V gene TRBV28 combines with J gene TRBJ1-2; the D gene is possibly TRBD1 (5 bases). V lost 6 bases, J lost 2 bases, and 16 bases lay in between. CDR1 and CDR2 (germline): MDHEN, SYDVKM. CDR3 length: 15 amino acids. CDR3 coding DNA: TGTGCCAGCAGCCTCCTAGAGCAGGGAAACTATGGCTACACCTTC. Residues: CASSLLEQGNYGYTF.